The sequence of this TCR beta chain was determined in a study of blood T cell repertoires in COVID-19. TCRdb keeps only in-frame clones here, not all; method: immunoSEQ multiplex PCR. Among about 93,000 clones listed, around nine tenths were seen once. The CDR3 contains 15 residues. Trimming at V came to 5 bases and at J to 2 bases, leaving 6 bases not matched to a gene. Germline CDR1 SGHAT, CDR2 FQNNGV. The chain is built from TRBV11-2 and TRBJ2-3, with TRBD2 matching 8 bases. The sequence derives from a man aged 45-60 years with acute or convalescent COVID-19. Sequencing was performed on peripheral blood. CDR3 nucleotides: TGTGCCAGCAGCGGGGTAGCGGGGCCCACAGATACGCAGTATTTT. It translates to CASSGVAGPTDTQYF.